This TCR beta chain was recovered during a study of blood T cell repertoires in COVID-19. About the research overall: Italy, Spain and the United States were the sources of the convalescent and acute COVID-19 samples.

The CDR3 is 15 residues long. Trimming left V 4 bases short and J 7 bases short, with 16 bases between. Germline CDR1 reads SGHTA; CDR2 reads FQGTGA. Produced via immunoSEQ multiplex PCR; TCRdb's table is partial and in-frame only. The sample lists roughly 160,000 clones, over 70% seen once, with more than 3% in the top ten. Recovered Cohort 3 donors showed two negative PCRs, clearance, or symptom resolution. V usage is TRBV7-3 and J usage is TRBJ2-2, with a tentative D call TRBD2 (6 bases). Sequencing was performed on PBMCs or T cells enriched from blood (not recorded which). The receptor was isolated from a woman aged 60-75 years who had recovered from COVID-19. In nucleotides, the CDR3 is TGTGCCAGCAGCTCTACCACTAGCTCTTACGGGGAGCTGTTTTTT. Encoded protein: CASSSTTSSYGELFF.